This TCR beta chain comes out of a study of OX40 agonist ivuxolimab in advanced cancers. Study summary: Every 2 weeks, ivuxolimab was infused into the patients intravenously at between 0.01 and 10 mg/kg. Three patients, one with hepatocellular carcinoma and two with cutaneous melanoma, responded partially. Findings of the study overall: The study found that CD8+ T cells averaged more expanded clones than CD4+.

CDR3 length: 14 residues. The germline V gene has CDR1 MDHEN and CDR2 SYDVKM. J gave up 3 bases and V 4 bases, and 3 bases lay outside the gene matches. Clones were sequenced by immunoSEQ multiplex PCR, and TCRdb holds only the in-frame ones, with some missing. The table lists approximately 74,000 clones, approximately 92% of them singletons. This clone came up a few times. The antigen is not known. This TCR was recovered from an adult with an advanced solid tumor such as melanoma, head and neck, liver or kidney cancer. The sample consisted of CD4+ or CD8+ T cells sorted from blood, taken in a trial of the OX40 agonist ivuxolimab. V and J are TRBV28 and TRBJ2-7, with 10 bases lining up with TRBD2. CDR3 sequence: CASSSLAGGYEQYF. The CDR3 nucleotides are TGTGCCAGCAGTTCCTTAGCGGGAGGCTACGAGCAGTACTTC.